This T cell receptor beta chain was recorded in a study of blood T cell repertoires in COVID-19. CDR3 length: 15 residues. The V end was cut by 0 bases, the J end by 5 bases, with 13 bases between. Germline CDR1 reads LGHNA; CDR2 reads YSLEER. The authors' processing: Cell counts per sample came from amplifying reference gene primers. Only in-frame clones appear in the TCRdb table, and some are missing; sequencing was by immunoSEQ multiplex PCR. The V and J calls and clone size were taken over from that table, and D and trimming were inferred from the DNA. The sample lists 200,000 to 250,000 clones, roughly 88% seen once, with 2% to 2.5% in the top ten.

The V gene is TRBV4-3, the J gene TRBJ1-1; the D gene is possibly TRBD1 (5 bases). The sequence was collected from a woman aged 40 to 50 who had recovered from COVID-19. The sample comprised peripheral blood. The CDR3 sequence: CASSQDRGFRTEAFF. The CDR3 nucleotides read TGCGCCAGCAGCCAAGATAGGGGCTTTAGGACTGAAGCTTTCTTT.